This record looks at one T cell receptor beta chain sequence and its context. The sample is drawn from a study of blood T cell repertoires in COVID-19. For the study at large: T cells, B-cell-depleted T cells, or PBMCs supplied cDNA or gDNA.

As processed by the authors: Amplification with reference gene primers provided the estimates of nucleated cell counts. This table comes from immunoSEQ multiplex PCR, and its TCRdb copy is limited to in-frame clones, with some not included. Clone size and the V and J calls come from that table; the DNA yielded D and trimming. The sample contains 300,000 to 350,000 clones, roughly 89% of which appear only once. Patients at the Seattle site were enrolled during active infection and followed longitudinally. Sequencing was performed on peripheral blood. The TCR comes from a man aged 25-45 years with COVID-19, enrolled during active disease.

The CDR3 is CASSPLLTPNTEAFF. The CDR3 DNA is TGTGCCAGCTCACCCCTCTTGACACCGAACACTGAAGCTTTCTTT. This chain joins TRBV18 and TRBJ1-1, with D uncertain. V gave up 3 bases and J gave up 1 base, with 12 bases separating them. The germline CDR1 and CDR2 sequences are KGHSH and LQKENI. This CDR3 is 15 amino acids long.